This T cell receptor beta chain was sequenced during a study of cytomegalovirus exposure and HLA in healthy donors. The PCR had 60 Vbeta and 13 Jbeta primers. Profiled with immunoSEQ multiplex PCR; TCRdb holds only in-frame clones, not every one. This table holds about 160,000 clones, 70% to 80% found once. This TCR derives from a young man in good health and CMV-seropositive. Material for sequencing was PBMCs.

The CDR3 sequence: CASSVAGGQAGTDTQYF. CDR3 nucleotide sequence: TGTGCCAGCAGCGTAGCGGGGGGGCAGGCGGGCACAGATACGCAGTATTTT. The gene calls are TRBV9 and TRBJ2-3; 8 bases are shared with TRBD2. The germline V gene encodes CDR1 SGDLS and CDR2 YYNGEE. CDR3 length equals 17 residues. V gave up 0 bases and J gave up 1 base; unmatched junction bases: 7.